This is a list of T cell receptor beta chains from one sample in a study of regulatory T cells in long-lasting Graves disease. One entry per CDR3 protein results from TCRdb running MiXCR on the multiplex PCR reads. The table lists roughly 430,000 distinct CDR3 sequences, around 23% of them singletons, with approximately 14% in the top ten. The sequencing here drew on peripheral blood mononuclear cells (PBMCs), taken when the disease was refractory, from a patient treated with antithyroid drugs. The receptors were sampled from a female donor with Graves disease. Both conserved end residues are part of each CDR3. A D gene is named only where the DNA matches it firmly. Some rows have no size entry. The others give once, few or many, or a class for an expanded clone.

clone size: few
J gene: TRBJ1-1
D gene: -
V gene: TRBV30
CDR3 protein: CAWGAWGSGAFF
CDR3 DNA: TGTGCCTGGGGGGCCTGGGGGTCTGGAGCTTTCTTT

clone size: many
J gene: TRBJ2-7
D gene: -
V gene: TRBV20-1
CDR3 protein: CSARRDGYEQYF
CDR3 DNA: TGCAGTGCTAGGCGGGACGGTTACGAGCAGTACTTC

clone size: few
J gene: TRBJ1-1
D gene: -
V gene: TRBV10-2
CDR3 protein: CASKVQGDTEAFF
CDR3 DNA: TGCGCCAGCAAAGTCCAGGGCGATACTGAAGCTTTCTTT

clone size: -
J gene: TRBJ2-1
D gene: -
V gene: TRBV2
CDR3 protein: CASSEWGRDNEQFF
CDR3 DNA: TGTGCCAGCAGTGAATGGGGTCGGGACAATGAGCAGTTCTTC

clone size: few
J gene: TRBJ2-7
D gene: TRBD1
V gene: TRBV5-6
CDR3 protein: CASSQAGTGANEQYF
CDR3 DNA: TGTGCCAGCAGCCAGGCCGGGACAGGGGCCAACGAGCAGTACTTC

clone size: many
J gene: TRBJ1-1
D gene: -
V gene: TRBV30
CDR3 protein: CAWGNTEAFF
CDR3 DNA: TGTGCCTGGGGGAACACTGAAGCTTTCTTT

clone size: many
J gene: TRBJ2-7
D gene: TRBD1
V gene: TRBV2
CDR3 protein: CASRQGVYEQYF
CDR3 DNA: TGTGCCAGCAGGCAGGGGGTTTACGAGCAGTACTTC

clone size: -
J gene: TRBJ2-5
D gene: TRBD2
V gene: TRBV3-1
CDR3 protein: CASSPPPGGAETQYF
CDR3 DNA: TGTGCCAGCAGCCCCCCTCCGGGGGGGGCAGAGACCCAGTACTTC

clone size: -
J gene: TRBJ2-2
D gene: -
V gene: TRBV7-8
CDR3 protein: CASKIRGTGELFF
CDR3 DNA: TGTGCCAGCAAAATCCGGGGGACCGGGGAGCTGTTTTTT

clone size: -
J gene: TRBJ1-1
D gene: -
V gene: TRBV19
CDR3 protein: CASSRRGVTSNTEAFF
CDR3 DNA: TGTGCCAGTAGTCGTAGGGGTGTGACCTCGAACACTGAAGCTTTCTTT

clone size: -
J gene: TRBJ1-1
D gene: -
V gene: TRBV5-1
CDR3 protein: CASSSSTGSTEAFF
CDR3 DNA: TGCGCCAGCAGCTCCTCCACCGGGAGCACTGAAGCTTTCTTT

clone size: -
J gene: TRBJ1-1
D gene: -
V gene: TRBV28
CDR3 protein: CASSLSPDGEAFF
CDR3 DNA: TGTGCCAGCAGTTTAAGCCCGGACGGGGAGGCTTTCTTT

clone size: many
J gene: TRBJ2-1
D gene: TRBD2
V gene: TRBV28
CDR3 protein: CASSSGLAGYNEQFF
CDR3 DNA: TGTGCCAGCAGTTCGGGACTAGCGGGGTACAATGAGCAGTTCTTC

clone size: many
J gene: TRBJ1-6
D gene: TRBD1
V gene: TRBV6-1
CDR3 protein: CASSRGQNFNSPLHF
CDR3 DNA: TGTGCCAGCAGTAGGGGACAGAACTTCAATTCACCCCTCCACTTT

clone size: -
J gene: TRBJ2-7
D gene: TRBD2
V gene: TRBV5-1
CDR3 protein: CASSLVGLAGYEQYF
CDR3 DNA: TGCGCCAGCAGCTTGGTCGGACTAGCGGGATACGAGCAGTACTTC

clone size: many
J gene: TRBJ2-5
D gene: TRBD2
V gene: TRBV28
CDR3 protein: CASSYPPTGTRGWETQYF
CDR3 DNA: TGTGCCAGCAGTTACCCGCCAACCGGGACTAGGGGGTGGGAGACCCAGTACTTC

clone size: -
J gene: TRBJ2-7
D gene: -
V gene: TRBV5-6
CDR3 protein: CASSLRQTTYEQYF
CDR3 DNA: TGTGCCAGCAGCTTGCGGCAGACAACCTACGAGCAGTACTTC

clone size: -
J gene: TRBJ2-5
D gene: TRBD2
V gene: TRBV5-1
CDR3 protein: CASSGMGGREETQYF
CDR3 DNA: TGCGCCAGCAGCGGCATGGGCGGGAGAGAGGAGACCCAGTACTTC

clone size: many
J gene: TRBJ1-4
D gene: -
V gene: TRBV28
CDR3 protein: CASSLEQSNEKLFF
CDR3 DNA: TGTGCCAGCAGTTTGGAACAGTCGAATGAAAAACTGTTTTTT

clone size: many
J gene: TRBJ1-5
D gene: -
V gene: TRBV2
CDR3 protein: CASGQSNQPQHF
CDR3 DNA: TGTGCCAGCGGGCAGAGCAATCAGCCCCAGCATTTT

clone size: many
J gene: TRBJ2-7
D gene: TRBD2
V gene: TRBV10-2
CDR3 protein: CASGLAGGGEQYF
CDR3 DNA: TGCGCCAGCGGGCTAGCGGGAGGGGGAGAGCAGTACTTC

clone size: many
J gene: TRBJ2-5
D gene: TRBD2
V gene: TRBV28
CDR3 protein: CASSLWGLDQETQYF
CDR3 DNA: TGTGCCAGCAGTTTGTGGGGACTAGACCAAGAGACCCAGTACTTC

clone size: -
J gene: TRBJ2-7
D gene: -
V gene: TRBV20-1
CDR3 protein: CSALTDGNYEQYF
CDR3 DNA: TGCAGTGCTCTGACCGACGGAAACTACGAGCAGTACTTC

clone size: few
J gene: TRBJ1-1
D gene: -
V gene: TRBV9
CDR3 protein: CASSVVSGATEAFF
CDR3 DNA: TGTGCCAGCAGCGTAGTTTCTGGGGCCACTGAAGCTTTCTTT

clone size: -
J gene: TRBJ2-3
D gene: TRBD1
V gene: TRBV7-9
CDR3 protein: CASSTGQADTQYF
CDR3 DNA: TGTGCCAGCAGCACGGGACAGGCGGATACGCAGTATTTT

clone size: -
J gene: TRBJ1-2
D gene: TRBD1
V gene: TRBV2
CDR3 protein: CAVTGVEGYTF
CDR3 DNA: TGTGCCGTAACAGGGGTAGAAGGCTACACCTTC

clone size: -
J gene: TRBJ2-5
D gene: TRBD2
V gene: TRBV7-2
CDR3 protein: CASSLASGRALQETQYF
CDR3 DNA: TGTGCCAGCAGCTTGGCTAGCGGGAGGGCCCTCCAAGAGACCCAGTACTTC

clone size: few
J gene: TRBJ1-1
D gene: -
V gene: TRBV28
CDR3 protein: CASSLVAATINTEAFF
CDR3 DNA: TGTGCCAGCAGTTTAGTGGCAGCTACTATAAACACTGAAGCTTTCTTT

clone size: few
J gene: TRBJ2-2
D gene: -
V gene: TRBV7-2
CDR3 protein: CASTFQGPNTGELFF
CDR3 DNA: TGTGCCAGCACATTTCAGGGCCCGAACACCGGGGAGCTGTTTTTT

clone size: many
J gene: TRBJ2-7
D gene: -
V gene: TRBV12-3/TRBV12-4
CDR3 protein: CASSLDIVGYEQYF
CDR3 DNA: TGTGCCAGCAGTTTAGATATCGTCGGCTACGAGCAGTACTTC

clone size: many
J gene: TRBJ2-7
D gene: -
V gene: TRBV11-2
CDR3 protein: CASSSLKGLRYEQYF
CDR3 DNA: TGTGCCAGCAGCTCCCTTAAGGGACTTCGCTACGAGCAGTACTTC

clone size: many
J gene: TRBJ2-2
D gene: TRBD1
V gene: TRBV11-3
CDR3 protein: CASSLGDRVGGELFF
CDR3 DNA: TGTGCCAGCAGCTTAGGAGACAGGGTCGGCGGGGAGCTGTTTTTT

clone size: once
J gene: TRBJ2-5
D gene: TRBD1
V gene: TRBV5-1
CDR3 protein: CASSFTGGSFEETQYF
CDR3 DNA: TGCGCCAGCAGCTTTACAGGGGGCTCATTTGAAGAGACCCAGTACTTC

clone size: many
J gene: TRBJ2-2
D gene: -
V gene: TRBV12-3/TRBV12-4
CDR3 protein: CASTKGGQNTGELFF
CDR3 DNA: TGTGCCAGCACCAAGGGGGGACAGAACACCGGGGAGCTGTTTTTT

clone size: many
J gene: TRBJ2-5
D gene: -
V gene: TRBV7-3
CDR3 protein: CASSVSGRSGETQYF
CDR3 DNA: TGTGCCAGCAGCGTCTCGGGACGGTCTGGGGAGACCCAGTACTTC

clone size: many
J gene: TRBJ2-5
D gene: -
V gene: TRBV7-2
CDR3 protein: CASSFGISLETQYF
CDR3 DNA: TGTGCCAGCAGCTTTGGCATCTCTCTCGAGACCCAGTACTTC

clone size: -
J gene: TRBJ1-5
D gene: -
V gene: TRBV15
CDR3 protein: CATSRDIGNQPQHF
CDR3 DNA: TGTGCCACCAGCAGAGATATCGGCAATCAGCCCCAGCATTTT

clone size: few
J gene: TRBJ2-3
D gene: -
V gene: TRBV27
CDR3 protein: CASREIGFSRSDTQYF
CDR3 DNA: TGTGCCAGCAGAGAAATCGGGTTTTCAAGGTCGGATACGCAGTATTTT

clone size: few
J gene: TRBJ2-5
D gene: -
V gene: TRBV27
CDR3 protein: CASRPPASKQETQYF
CDR3 DNA: TGTGCCAGCAGACCCCCCGCGAGCAAACAAGAGACCCAGTACTTC

clone size: few
J gene: TRBJ2-3
D gene: TRBD2
V gene: TRBV6-1
CDR3 protein: CASSAGRAGTDTQYF
CDR3 DNA: TGTGCCAGCAGTGCAGGGAGGGCGGGCACAGATACGCAGTATTTT

clone size: -
J gene: TRBJ2-7
D gene: -
V gene: TRBV30
CDR3 protein: CAWSVGAYEQYF
CDR3 DNA: TGTGCCTGGAGTGTCGGGGCCTACGAGCAGTACTTC

clone size: many
J gene: TRBJ2-7
D gene: TRBD2
V gene: TRBV5-1
CDR3 protein: CASRREAGEVGEQYF
CDR3 DNA: TGTGCCAGCAGGAGGGAAGCGGGAGAGGTGGGGGAGCAGTACTTC

clone size: many
J gene: TRBJ2-7
D gene: TRBD1
V gene: TRBV10-1
CDR3 protein: CASSESGQGVYEQYF
CDR3 DNA: TGCGCCAGCAGTGAGTCGGGACAGGGGGTCTACGAGCAGTACTTC

clone size: few
J gene: TRBJ2-7
D gene: -
V gene: TRBV20-1
CDR3 protein: CSARPPGRGYEQYF
CDR3 DNA: TGCAGTGCTAGGCCTCCGGGACGGGGATACGAGCAGTACTTC

clone size: few
J gene: TRBJ1-2
D gene: -
V gene: TRBV6-1
CDR3 protein: CASSRQESYGYTF
CDR3 DNA: TGTGCCAGCAGCCGACAGGAGAGCTATGGCTACACCTTC

clone size: many
J gene: TRBJ1-2
D gene: -
V gene: TRBV30
CDR3 protein: CACPFGRRIRGYTF
CDR3 DNA: TGTGCCTGTCCTTTTGGCCGGCGTATTAGAGGCTACACCTTC

clone size: many
J gene: TRBJ2-5
D gene: TRBD1
V gene: TRBV12-3/TRBV12-4
CDR3 protein: CASSPGTGHIGETQYF
CDR3 DNA: TGTGCCAGCAGTCCCGGGACAGGTCATATCGGGGAGACCCAGTACTTC

clone size: many
J gene: TRBJ2-5
D gene: TRBD1
V gene: TRBV5-5
CDR3 protein: CASSLAHTGGAGETQYF
CDR3 DNA: TGTGCCAGCAGCTTGGCGCACACAGGGGGTGCGGGAGAGACCCAGTACTTC

clone size: few
J gene: TRBJ2-6
D gene: TRBD2
V gene: TRBV12-3/TRBV12-4
CDR3 protein: CASRAGGAGANVLTF
CDR3 DNA: TGTGCCAGCAGGGCTGGGGGGGCTGGGGCCAACGTCCTGACTTTC

clone size: few
J gene: TRBJ2-5
D gene: TRBD1
V gene: TRBV7-9
CDR3 protein: CASSPQGEQETQYF
CDR3 DNA: TGTGCCAGCAGCCCCCAGGGGGAACAAGAGACCCAGTACTTC

clone size: many
J gene: TRBJ1-5
D gene: -
V gene: TRBV28
CDR3 protein: CASSLEGWGSNQPQHF
CDR3 DNA: TGTGCCAGCAGTTTGGAAGGTTGGGGGAGCAATCAGCCCCAGCATTTT

clone size: -
J gene: TRBJ1-1
D gene: -
V gene: TRBV30
CDR3 protein: CAWRGGVEAFF
CDR3 DNA: TGTGCCTGGAGGGGTGGTGTTGAAGCTTTCTTT

clone size: many
J gene: TRBJ1-5
D gene: -
V gene: TRBV28
CDR3 protein: CASSSRVWGSNQPQHF
CDR3 DNA: TGTGCCAGCAGTTCCAGGGTGTGGGGCAGCAATCAGCCCCAGCATTTT